The 31 T cell receptor beta chains listed next were all sequenced from one sample in a study of cytomegalovirus exposure and HLA in healthy donors. Both 60 Vbeta primers and 13 Jbeta primers went into the PCR. The protocol was immunoSEQ multiplex PCR, while the TCRdb copy is restricted to in-frame clones and leaves out a portion. The table lists around 120,000 clones, 70% of them singletons. The sequenced sample was PBMCs. The receptors were sampled from a man aged 40-49 years in good health and CMV-seropositive.

The chain links TRBV28 to TRBJ2-6; 9 bases map to TRBD1. Trimming removed 6 bases from V and 0 bases from J; junction bases left unmatched: 3. Germline CDR1 and CDR2: MDHEN and SYDVKM. This CDR3 contains 16 residues. The CDR3 DNA sequence: TGTGCCAGCAGGGGACAGGGACCCTCTGGGGCCAACGTCCTGACTTTC. It codes for CASRGQGPSGANVLTF.

V and J are TRBV6-1 and TRBJ2-7; tentative D call: TRBD1 (5 bases). Germline CDR1 and CDR2: MNHNS and SASEGT. This CDR3 has 13 residues. Trimming shortened V by 1 base and J by 2 bases, and 6 bases separated the two germline ends. The CDR3 coding sequence is TGTGCCAGCAGTGAAGTACAGGCCTACGAGCAGTACGTC. Residues: CASSEVQAYEQYV.

The chain couples TRBV5-8 to TRBJ2-7; tentatively, D is TRBD1 (5 bases). The CDR3 is 15 residues long. Germline CDR1 and CDR2: SGHTS and YDEGEE. Trimming shortened V by 0 bases and J by 11 bases, and 21 bases separated the two germline ends. The CDR3 is CASSLGGATPGFKYV. As DNA, the CDR3 is TGTGCCAGCAGCTTGGGGGGCGCGACCCCAGGGTTCAAGTACGTC.

The chain links TRBV5-1 to TRBJ2-5; 8 bases agree with TRBD1. V lost 5 bases and J lost 5; bases outside the gene matches: 8. CDR1 and CDR2 from the germline V gene are SGHRS and YFSETQ. CDR3 length equals 14 residues. The CDR3 DNA follows: TGCGCCAGCAGATTCGGACAGGGTATGGAGACCCAGTACTTC. Residues: CASRFGQGMETQYF. Using reference TRBV5-1 and TRBJ2-5 for the parts outside the CDR3, the full variable domain is KAGVTQTPRYLIKTRGQQVTLSCSPISGHRSVSWYQQTPGQGLQFLFEYFSETQRNKGNFPGRFSGRQFSNSRSEMNVSTLELGDSALYLCASRFGQGMETQYFGPGTRLLVL.

This clone was seen a handful of times. This sequence joins TRBV30 and TRBJ2-5; D remains ambiguous. Trimming left V 4 bases short and J 2 bases short, with 2 bases between. The CDR3 extends over 10 amino acids. Germline-derived CDR1 and CDR2 are GTSNPN and SVGIG (reference sequence). CDR3 DNA sequence: TGTGCCTGGACTCAAGAGACCCAGTACTTC. It translates to CAWTQETQYF.

The chain couples TRBV4-2 to TRBJ2-5; D call uncertain. CDR1 is LGHNA and CDR2 is YNFKEQ in the germline V gene. The CDR3 contains 15 residues. Deletions cut 0 bases from V and 1 base from J, with 9 bases between. The CDR3 DNA reads TGTGCCAGCAGCCAAGATTTAACACCCCAAGAGACCCAGTACTTC. Amino acid sequence: CASSQDLTPQETQYF.

The V gene is TRBV5-1, the J gene TRBJ2-7; 8 positions match TRBD2. The CDR3 loop spans 15 amino acids. Germline trimming cut 0 bases from V and 5 bases from J; bases unmatched to any gene: 7. From germline, CDR1 is SGHRS and CDR2 YFSETQ. The CDR3 sequence is CASSLEGLEQNEQYF. In DNA form, the CDR3 reads TGCGCCAGCAGCTTGGAGGGACTAGAACAGAACGAGCAGTACTTC.

Only a few counts were recorded for this clone. This chain connects TRBV19 to TRBJ1-4, with 7 bases matching TRBD1. After removal of 4 bases from V and 0 bases from J, the junction contained 5 bases not matched to a gene. The CDR3 spans 16 residues. The germline V gene encodes CDR1 LNHDA and CDR2 SQIVND (reference sequence). The CDR3: CASSNSQGATNEKLFF. For the CDR3, the DNA is TGTGCCAGTAGTAACAGCCAGGGGGCAACTAATGAAAAACTGTTTTTT.

V gene TRBV2 combines with J gene TRBJ1-5; 9 bases are a match to TRBD1. V lost 6 bases, J lost 5 bases, and 8 bases stayed unmatched. Germline CDR1 and CDR2: SNHLY and FYNNEI. This CDR3 region has 15 residues. The CDR3 loop is CASRRTGERHQPQHF. The CDR3 nucleotides are TGTGCCAGCAGGAGGACAGGGGAAAGGCATCAGCCCCAGCATTTT.

The rearrangement joins TRBV9 to TRBJ2-1; 9 bases fit TRBD2. With V trimmed by 6 bases and J by 8 bases, 15 bases remained unmatched. This CDR3 is built from 16 residues. The germline CDR1 and CDR2 sequences are SGDLS and YYNGEE. This chain's CDR3 is CASTPLPGLASDEQFF. The CDR3 DNA follows: TGTGCCAGCACCCCGCTCCCGGGACTAGCTTCGGATGAGCAGTTCTTC.

This chain joins TRBV11-2 and TRBJ1-2, with 11 bases fitting TRBD1. Germline V CDR1 and CDR2: SGHAT, FQNNGV. The CDR3 spans 17 residues. Trimming at V came to 5 bases and at J to 0 bases, leaving 8 bases not matched to a gene. The CDR3 DNA sequence: TGTGCCAGCAGCCCTGGGACAGGGGGGAAAGCTAACTATGGCTACACCTTC. Amino acid sequence: CASSPGTGGKANYGYTF.

The chain uses TRBV18 and TRBJ1-4, with TRBD1 identical over 7 bases. Germline values: CDR1 KGHSH, CDR2 LQKENI. V was pared by 1 base and J by 6 bases, with 2 bases of the junction left unmatched. The CDR3 is 14 amino acids. The CDR3 DNA follows: TGTGCCAGCTCACCACAGGGGGCCGATGAAAAACTGTTTTTT. As protein: CASSPQGADEKLFF. The whole variable domain, filled in from reference TRBV18 and TRBJ1-4, reads NAGVMQNPRHLVRRRGQEARLRCSPMKGHSHVYWYRQLPEEGLKFMVYLQKENIIDESGMPKERFSAEFPKEGPSILRIQQVVRGDSAAYFCASSPQGADEKLFFGSGTQLSVL.

This clone has just a few counts. V and J are TRBV7-2 and TRBJ2-5; D is uncertain. The CDR3 has 13 residues. Germline CDR1 reads SGHTA; CDR2 reads FQGNSA. Trimming pared 3 bases from V and 10 bases from J, leaving 15 bases between. In nucleotides, the CDR3 is TGTGCCAGCAGCTTCGGTCCCCAGAGGAGCCAGTACTTC. Translated: CASSFGPQRSQYF.

V and J are TRBV30 and TRBJ1-1; D not resolved. CDR1 and CDR2 from the germline V gene are GTSNPN and SVGIG (reference sequence). V lost 0 bases to trimming and J lost 5 bases, with 7 bases between them. CDR3 length equals 12 residues. The chain's CDR3 is CAWSVPGTEAFF. CDR3 coding DNA: TGTGCCTGGAGTGTACCCGGGACTGAAGCTTTCTTT. Full variable domain (outside the CDR3, taken from reference TRBV30 and TRBJ1-1): SQTIHQWPATLVQPVGSPLSLECTVEGTSNPNLYWYRQAAGRGLQLLFYSVGIGQISSEVPQNLSASRPQDRQFILSSKKLLLSDSGFYLCAWSVPGTEAFFGQGTRLTVV.

This clone was observed a few times. V gene TRBV7-3 combines with J gene TRBJ2-1; 8 bases agree with TRBD2. The CDR3 length is 15 residues. The V and J ends lost 4 bases and 10 bases, in that order; junction bases with no gene match: 12. CDR1 and CDR2 from the germline V gene are SGHTA and FQGTGA. This CDR3 is CASSSGLGGGREQFF. CDR3 in DNA: TGTGCCAGCAGCTCGGGACTAGGAGGGGGGAGGGAGCAGTTCTTC.

A note on this clone: Other DNA sequences in this sample translate to the same CDR3. The rearrangement uses TRBV25-1 and TRBJ1-5; 9 nucleotides align to TRBD1. The V and J ends lost 4 bases and 4 bases, in that order; junction bases with no gene match: 5. Germline values: CDR1 MGHDK, CDR2 SYGVNS. The length of the CDR3 is 15 residues. CDR3 amino acids: CASSVGTGYNQPQHF. The CDR3, as DNA: TGTGCCAGCAGTGTGGGGACAGGGTATAATCAGCCCCAGCATTTT.

The chain is built from TRBV29-1 and TRBJ1-1, with 7 bases lining up with TRBD1. The CDR3 runs to 12 residues. The V gene's germline CDR1 is SQVTM and CDR2 ANQGSEA. Losses at the gene ends were 7 bases for V and 6 bases for J; bases not matched to a gene: 8. This CDR3 is CSGYRGEAEAFF. In nucleotides, the CDR3 is TGCAGCGGGTACAGGGGCGAGGCTGAAGCTTTCTTT.

This rearrangement joins TRBV2 to TRBJ2-7; 9 nucleotides line up with TRBD1. Trimming removed 4 bases from V and 6 bases from J; junction bases left unmatched: 4. Per germline, CDR1 SNHLY and CDR2 FYNNEI. The CDR3 has 13 residues. The CDR3 DNA sequence: TGTGCCAGCAGTGGGGACAGGGTTGGCGAGCAGTACTTC. Translating gives CASSGDRVGEQYF.

The gene calls are TRBV5-1 and TRBJ2-1; TRBD2 matches at 7 bases. This CDR3 contains 13 residues. CDR1 is SGHRS, CDR2 YFSETQ, per germline. J lost 10 bases, V lost 0 bases, and 4 bases had no gene match. Here the CDR3 reads CASSLERGREQFF. As DNA, the CDR3 is TGCGCCAGCAGCTTGGAGCGGGGAAGGGAGCAGTTCTTC.

The chain is built from TRBV6-6 and TRBJ1-4; 9 nucleotides match TRBD1. CDR1 and CDR2 (germline): MNHNY, SVGAGI (reference sequence). Trimming cost V 6 bases and J 6 bases; bases outside gene matches: 8. The CDR3 consists of 15 residues. The chain's CDR3 is CASRKNRGRDEKLFF. The DNA of the CDR3 is TGTGCCAGCAGAAAAAACAGGGGGCGAGATGAAAAACTGTTTTTT.

This clone was seen only a few times. The chain employs TRBV10-3 and TRBJ1-2; 8 positions match TRBD1. Germline values: CDR1 ENHRY, CDR2 SYGVKD. V trimming: 3 bases; J trimming: 1 base; junction bases outside the gene matches: 4. The CDR3 spans 15 residues. In DNA, the CDR3 is TGTGCCATCAGTGATTGGACAGGGATTAACTATGGCTACACCTTC. Translating gives CAISDWTGINYGYTF.

Only one count was recorded for this clone. The J gene is TRBJ1-1, the V gene TRBV5-5, with D possibly TRBD1 on 5 matching bases. The germline V gene encodes CDR1 SGHKS and CDR2 YYEKEE (reference sequence). The CDR3 consists of 12 residues. V lost 1 base and J lost 8, with 9 bases in between. CDR3 residues: CASSLTGSEAFF. The CDR3 DNA sequence: TGTGCCAGCAGCTTGACAGGCTCAGAAGCTTTCTTT.

There are a few counts of this clone. The rearrangement links TRBV4-3 to TRBJ2-3, with D perhaps TRBD2 (6 bases). Looked up from germline, CDR1 is LGHNA and CDR2 is YSLEER. This CDR3 has 16 residues. V shed 0 bases and J shed 3 bases, with 13 bases lying between them. CDR3 loop: CASSQDGVGRTDTQYF. The CDR3 bases are TGCGCCAGCAGCCAAGATGGGGTCGGGAGAACAGATACGCAGTATTTT.

V gene TRBV7-9 combines with J gene TRBJ1-4; weak D call: TRBD1 (5 bases). V was shortened by 5 bases and J by 7 bases, with 17 bases between the two germline ends. The CDR3 consists of 15 residues. In germline, CDR1 is SEHNR, CDR2 FQNEAQ (reference sequence). CDR3 bases: TGTGCCAGCAGCGCCTCCGCGGGGGGGACTGAAAAACTGTTTTTT. This gives the protein CASSASAGGTEKLFF.

This clone was detected a few times. A read error may produce the germline difference seen at one junction end. V and J are TRBV7-7 and TRBJ2-2; no clear D. Germline V gives CDR1 SSHAT, CDR2 FNYEAQ (reference sequence). This CDR3 region has 14 residues. The CDR3 here is CASSLRSLSGELFF. DNA for the CDR3: TGTGCTAGCAGCTTAAGGAGTCTATCCGGGGAGCTGTTTTTT. Full variable domain (outside the CDR3, taken from reference TRBV7-7 and TRBJ2-2): GAGVSQSPRYKVTKRGQDVTLRCDPISSHATLYWYQQALGQGPEFLTYFNYEAQPDKSGLPSDRFSAERPEGSISTLTIQRTEQRDSAMYRCASSLRSLSGELFFGEGSRLTVL.

This clone turned up a few times. Here the CDR3 reads CSVTENYGYTF. The CDR3 DNA reads as TGCAGCGTGACAGAGAACTATGGCTACACCTTC. The chain employs TRBV29-1 and TRBJ1-2; possible D gene TRBD1, 5 bases. Germline CDR1 and CDR2: SQVTM and ANQGSEA. Trimming cost V 6 bases and J 2 bases, with 7 bases left between them. The CDR3 runs 11 residues.

The chain combines TRBV5-6 with TRBJ2-7; TRBD2 aligns across 8 bases. The CDR3 length is 14 residues. V gave up 0 bases and J gave up 1 base; unmatched junction bases: 0. Germline V lookup: CDR1 SGHDT, CDR2 YYEEEE. CDR3 residues: CASSLAGGSYEQYF. CDR3 bases: TGTGCCAGCAGCTTGGCGGGAGGGTCCTACGAGCAGTACTTC.

In DNA, the CDR3 is TGCGCCAGCAGCTTTACAGGCGCTGGAAACACCATATATTTT. Amino acids: CASSFTGAGNTIYF. The chain uses TRBV5-1 and TRBJ1-3; maybe TRBD1 (5 bases). This CDR3 spans 14 amino acids. Germline values: CDR1 SGHRS, CDR2 YFSETQ. V was shortened by 2 bases and J by 2 bases, with 8 bases between the two germline ends. The entire variable domain, with the rest obtained from reference TRBV5-1 and TRBJ1-3, is as follows: KAGVTQTPRYLIKTRGQQVTLSCSPISGHRSVSWYQQTPGQGLQFLFEYFSETQRNKGNFPGRFSGRQFSNSRSEMNVSTLELGDSALYLCASSFTGAGNTIYFGEGSWLTVV.

J is TRBJ1-4 and V is TRBV6-1; a weak D match, TRBD1 (5 bases). CDR3 length: 11 amino acids. The ends were cut back, 10 bases at V and 5 bases at J, with 8 bases in the middle. Germline V gene lookup returns CDR1 MNHNS and CDR2 SASEGT. The CDR3: CATGVNEKLFF. The CDR3 bases are TGTGCCACGGGGGTCAATGAAAAACTGTTTTTT.

V usage is TRBV11-2 and J usage is TRBJ2-7; 7 bases match TRBD1. Germline values: CDR1 SGHAT, CDR2 FQNNGV. The CDR3 totals 14 residues. V lost 1 base, J lost 4 bases, and 4 bases stayed unmatched. The CDR3 DNA sequence: TGTGCCAGCAGCTTAGGTTTCAGGGGGTACGAGCAGTACTTC. Amino acids: CASSLGFRGYEQYF.

The CDR3 sequence: CASSSHADTQYF. In DNA form, the CDR3 reads TGTGCCAGCAGCTCCCATGCAGATACGCAGTATTTT. J is TRBJ2-3 and V is TRBV7-8; D call uncertain. Germline V CDR1 and CDR2: SGHVS, FQNEAQ. This CDR3 is built from 12 residues. Trimming took 4 bases from V and 4 from J, leaving 6 bases between them.